Presented here are 8 T cell receptor beta chains from one specimen sequenced in a study of CD8 T cells in Susac syndrome. Reverse transcription of roughly 0.5 to 1 ug RNA was performed with random hexamers. TCRdb independently ran MiXCR on the immunoSEQ multiplex PCR reads; one entry per CDR3 protein. The sample has 75,000 to 95,000 distinct CDR3 sequences, around 96% seen once. The sample was CD8+ T cells from PBMCs. These receptor sequences come from a human donor with Susac syndrome.

Here the CDR3 reads CAWSVKGGETQYF. DNA for the CDR3: TGTGCCTGGAGTGTAAAGGGTGGCGAGACCCAGTACTTC. The chain uses TRBV30 and TRBJ2-5; no reliable D call. From germline, CDR1 is GTSNPN and CDR2 SVGIG (reference sequence). This CDR3 region has 13 residues. V lost 0 bases to trimming and J lost 5 bases, with 10 bases between them.

The chain employs TRBV28 and TRBJ2-7; tentatively, D is TRBD1 (5 bases). Germline-derived CDR1 and CDR2 are MDHEN and SYDVKM. The CDR3 length is 16 residues. Trimming removed 4 bases from V and 2 bases from J, with 18 bases in between. CDR3 loop: CASSSPHQGRAYEQYF. The CDR3 DNA sequence: TGTGCCAGCAGTTCACCCCATCAGGGCAGAGCCTACGAGCAGTACTTC.

The V call is TRBV30, the J call TRBJ2-1; D not certain. This CDR3 spans 12 amino acids. V was clipped by 0 bases and J by 6 bases, with 6 bases between them. Germline V gene lookup returns CDR1 GTSNPN and CDR2 SVGIG (reference sequence). Here the CDR3 DNA reads TGTGCCTGGAGTGTATTAGCCAATGAGCAGTTCTTC. Protein product: CAWSVLANEQFF.

The CDR3 reads CASSLTTGTGSYGYTF. The CDR3 DNA reads TGTGCCAGCAGCCTAACGACCGGGACAGGTAGTTATGGCTACACCTTC. The rearrangement joins TRBV6-1 to TRBJ1-2; TRBD1 matches at 8 bases. Per germline, CDR1 MNHNS and CDR2 SASEGT. This CDR3 has 16 amino acids. V gave up 6 bases and J gave up 5 bases; unmatched junction bases: 14.

The chain is built from TRBV29-1 and TRBJ1-1, with D uncertain. Looked up from germline, CDR1 is SQVTM and CDR2 is ANQGSEA. The CDR3 spans 12 residues. The V end lost 7 bases, the J end lost 1 base, and 10 bases lay between the germline ends. The CDR3 DNA is TGCAGCGAGAGTGCCCCGAACACTGAAGCTTTCTTT. It specifies CSESAPNTEAFF.

This chain joins TRBV27 and TRBJ1-5; the match to TRBD1 covers 8 bases. Germline CDR1 MNHEY, CDR2 SMNVEV (reference sequence). This CDR3 contains 15 residues. V was pared by 5 bases and J by 2 bases, with 5 bases of the junction left unmatched. CDR3 in DNA: TGTGCCAGCAGTCACACAGGGGGTGGCAATCAGCCCCAGCATTTT. This translates into CASSHTGGGNQPQHF.

V is TRBV3-1 and J is TRBJ1-5, with a weak D call TRBD1 (6 bases). The V end lost 3 bases, the J end lost 4 bases, and 7 bases lay between the germline ends. This CDR3 spans 13 amino acids. Per germline, CDR1 LGHDT and CDR2 YNNKEL (reference sequence). CDR3 sequence reads: CASSQGANQPQHF. The CDR3 region has the DNA TGTGCCAGCAGCCAGGGGGCTAATCAGCCCCAGCATTTT.

The CDR3 sequence: CASSSPSRGYNEQFF. The CDR3 bases are TGTGCCAGCAGCTCCCCCTCGCGGGGCTACAATGAGCAGTTCTTC. The chain has TRBV7-9 and TRBJ2-1, with D possibly being TRBD2 (6 bases). Trimming shortened V by 4 bases and J by 3 bases, and 13 bases separated the two germline ends. The CDR3 sequence is 15 residues long. CDR1 is SEHNR, CDR2 FQNEAQ, per germline (reference sequence).